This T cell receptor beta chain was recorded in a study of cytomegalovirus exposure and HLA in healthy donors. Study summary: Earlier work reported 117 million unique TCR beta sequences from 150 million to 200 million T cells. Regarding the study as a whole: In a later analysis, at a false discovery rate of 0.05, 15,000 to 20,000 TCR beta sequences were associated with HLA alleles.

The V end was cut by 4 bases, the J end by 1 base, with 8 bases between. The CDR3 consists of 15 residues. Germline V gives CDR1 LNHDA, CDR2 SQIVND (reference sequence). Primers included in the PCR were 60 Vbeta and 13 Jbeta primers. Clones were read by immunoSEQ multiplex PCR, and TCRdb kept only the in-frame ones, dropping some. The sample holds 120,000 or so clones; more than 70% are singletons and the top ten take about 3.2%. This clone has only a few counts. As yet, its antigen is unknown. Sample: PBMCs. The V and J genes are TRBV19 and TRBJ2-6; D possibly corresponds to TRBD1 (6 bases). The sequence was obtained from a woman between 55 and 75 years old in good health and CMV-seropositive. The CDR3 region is CASSKTGSGANVLTF. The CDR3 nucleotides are TGTGCCAGTAGTAAAACAGGGTCTGGGGCCAACGTCCTGACTTTC. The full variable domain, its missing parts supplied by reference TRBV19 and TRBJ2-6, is DGGITQSPKYLFRKEGQNVTLSCEQNLNHDAMYWYRQDPGQGLRLIYYSQIVNDFQKGDIAEGYSVSREKKESFPLTVTSAQKNPTAFYLCASSKTGSGANVLTFGAGSRLTVL.